This T cell receptor (beta chain) was observed in a study of regulatory T cells in long-lasting Graves disease. Study information: Graves' disease counted as persistent after over 5 years of antithyroid drugs with positive TSH receptor antibodies.

TCR beta libraries were built with iRepertoire HTBI primers and Arm-PCR of CDR3 regions. TCRdb independently ran MiXCR on the multiplex PCR reads; one entry per CDR3 protein. The table records roughly 400,000 distinct CDR3 sequences, 20% to 25% of them present only once. V was pared by 5 bases and J by 0 bases, with 11 bases between. The CDR3 has 16 residues. Germline V gives CDR1 MNHEY, CDR2 SMNVEV (reference sequence). Findings and limits, study-wide: Shared public clonotypes totalled fewer than 3,000 in persistent patients, compared with approximately 970 in new patients. When disease was persistent, TRBV28, TRBJ1-2 and TRBJ2-5 were the favored segments. Peripheral blood, not thyroid tissue, was the sole material studied.

This clonotype was recorded many times. Its antigen is still unknown. Specified time point: persistent/refractory GD, antithyroid drugs over 5 years with positive TRAb. After RNA was extracted from PBMCs, the TCR library was made from it. The chain recombines TRBV27 with TRBJ2-6, with TRBD1 as a possible D gene (5 bases). Sequenced here: peripheral blood mononuclear cells (PBMCs), sampled when the disease was refractory, from a patient treated with antithyroid drugs. The source is a female donor with Graves disease. CDR3 nucleotide sequence: TGTGCCAGCAGTCCACGACAGAACTCTGGGGCCAACGTCCTGACTTTC. Residues: CASSPRQNSGANVLTF.